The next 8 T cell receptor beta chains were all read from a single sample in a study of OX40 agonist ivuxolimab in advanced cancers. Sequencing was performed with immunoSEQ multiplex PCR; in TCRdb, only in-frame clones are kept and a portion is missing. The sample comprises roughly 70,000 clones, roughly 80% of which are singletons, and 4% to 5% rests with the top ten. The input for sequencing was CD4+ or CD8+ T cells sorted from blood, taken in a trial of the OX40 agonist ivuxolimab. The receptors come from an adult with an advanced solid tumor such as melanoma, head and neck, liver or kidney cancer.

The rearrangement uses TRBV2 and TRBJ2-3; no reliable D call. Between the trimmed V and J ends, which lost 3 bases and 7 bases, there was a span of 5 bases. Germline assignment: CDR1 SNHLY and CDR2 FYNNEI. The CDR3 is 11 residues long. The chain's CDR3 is CASSEGNTQYF. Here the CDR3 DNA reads TGTGCCAGCAGTGAGGGGAATACGCAGTATTTT.

CDR3 loop: CAWSVIYTDTQYF. CDR3 sequence (DNA): TGTGCCTGGAGTGTAATTTACACAGATACGCAGTATTTT. The gene calls are TRBV30 and TRBJ2-3, with no clear D. This CDR3 contains 13 residues. Trimming pared 0 bases from V and 2 bases from J, leaving 6 bases between. The germline CDR1 and CDR2 sequences are GTSNPN and SVGIG (reference sequence).

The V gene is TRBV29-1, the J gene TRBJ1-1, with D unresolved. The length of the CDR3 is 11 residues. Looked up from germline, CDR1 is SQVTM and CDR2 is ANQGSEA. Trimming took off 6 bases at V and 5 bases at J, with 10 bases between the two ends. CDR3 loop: CSVDTTTEAFF. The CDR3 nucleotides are TGCAGCGTCGATACCACGACTGAAGCTTTCTTT.

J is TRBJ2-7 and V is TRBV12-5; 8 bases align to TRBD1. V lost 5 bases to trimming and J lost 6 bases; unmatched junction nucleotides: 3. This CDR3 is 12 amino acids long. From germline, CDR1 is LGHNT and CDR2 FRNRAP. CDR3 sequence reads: CASGDDRGEQYF. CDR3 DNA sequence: TGTGCTAGTGGTGATGACAGGGGCGAGCAGTACTTC.

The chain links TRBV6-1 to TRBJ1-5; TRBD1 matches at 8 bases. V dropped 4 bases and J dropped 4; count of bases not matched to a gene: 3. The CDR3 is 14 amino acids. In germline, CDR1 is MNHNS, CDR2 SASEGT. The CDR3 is CASSVRTGNQPQHF. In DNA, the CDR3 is TGTGCCAGCAGTGTCAGGACAGGGAATCAGCCCCAGCATTTT.

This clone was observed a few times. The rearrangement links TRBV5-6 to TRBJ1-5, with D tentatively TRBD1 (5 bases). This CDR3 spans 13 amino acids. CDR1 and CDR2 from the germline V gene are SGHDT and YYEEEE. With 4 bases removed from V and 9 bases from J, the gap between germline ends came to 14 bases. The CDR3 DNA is TGTGCCAGCAGCCTCAGGGTTGAAGGGCCCCAGCATTTT. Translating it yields CASSLRVEGPQHF. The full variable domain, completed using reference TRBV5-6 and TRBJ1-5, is DAGVTQSPTHLIKTRGQQVTLRCSPKSGHDTVSWYQQALGQGPQFIFQYYEEEERQRGNFPDRFSGHQFPNYSSELNVNALLLGDSALYLCASSLRVEGPQHFGDGTRLSIL.

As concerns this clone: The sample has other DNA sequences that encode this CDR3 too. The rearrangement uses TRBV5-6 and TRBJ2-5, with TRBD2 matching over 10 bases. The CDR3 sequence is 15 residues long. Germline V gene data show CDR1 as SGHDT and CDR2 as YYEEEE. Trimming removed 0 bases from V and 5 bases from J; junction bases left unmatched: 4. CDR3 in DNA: TGTGCCAGCAGCTTGGTAGCGGGAGGAAGGGAGACCCAGTACTTC. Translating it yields CASSLVAGGRETQYF.

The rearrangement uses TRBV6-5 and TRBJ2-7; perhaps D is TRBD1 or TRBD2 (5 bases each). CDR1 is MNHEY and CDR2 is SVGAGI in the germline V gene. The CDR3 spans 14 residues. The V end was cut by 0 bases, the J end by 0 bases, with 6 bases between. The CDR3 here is CASSYSGVSYEQYF. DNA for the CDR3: TGTGCCAGCAGTTACTCGGGGGTCTCCTACGAGCAGTACTTC.